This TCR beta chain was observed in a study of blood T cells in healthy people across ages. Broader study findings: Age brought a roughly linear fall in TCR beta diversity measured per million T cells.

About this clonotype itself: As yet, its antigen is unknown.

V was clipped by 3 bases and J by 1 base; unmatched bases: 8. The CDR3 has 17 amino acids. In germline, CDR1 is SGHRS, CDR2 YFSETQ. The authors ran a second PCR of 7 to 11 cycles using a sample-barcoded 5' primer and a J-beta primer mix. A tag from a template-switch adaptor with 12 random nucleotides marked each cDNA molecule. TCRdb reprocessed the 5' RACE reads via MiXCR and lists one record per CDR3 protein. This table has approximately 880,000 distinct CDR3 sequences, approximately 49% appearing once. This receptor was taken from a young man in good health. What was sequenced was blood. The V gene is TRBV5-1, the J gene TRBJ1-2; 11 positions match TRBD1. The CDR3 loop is CASSSGTGGFINYGYTF. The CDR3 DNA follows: TGCGCCAGCAGCTCCGGGACAGGGGGTTTTATTAACTATGGCTACACCTTC.